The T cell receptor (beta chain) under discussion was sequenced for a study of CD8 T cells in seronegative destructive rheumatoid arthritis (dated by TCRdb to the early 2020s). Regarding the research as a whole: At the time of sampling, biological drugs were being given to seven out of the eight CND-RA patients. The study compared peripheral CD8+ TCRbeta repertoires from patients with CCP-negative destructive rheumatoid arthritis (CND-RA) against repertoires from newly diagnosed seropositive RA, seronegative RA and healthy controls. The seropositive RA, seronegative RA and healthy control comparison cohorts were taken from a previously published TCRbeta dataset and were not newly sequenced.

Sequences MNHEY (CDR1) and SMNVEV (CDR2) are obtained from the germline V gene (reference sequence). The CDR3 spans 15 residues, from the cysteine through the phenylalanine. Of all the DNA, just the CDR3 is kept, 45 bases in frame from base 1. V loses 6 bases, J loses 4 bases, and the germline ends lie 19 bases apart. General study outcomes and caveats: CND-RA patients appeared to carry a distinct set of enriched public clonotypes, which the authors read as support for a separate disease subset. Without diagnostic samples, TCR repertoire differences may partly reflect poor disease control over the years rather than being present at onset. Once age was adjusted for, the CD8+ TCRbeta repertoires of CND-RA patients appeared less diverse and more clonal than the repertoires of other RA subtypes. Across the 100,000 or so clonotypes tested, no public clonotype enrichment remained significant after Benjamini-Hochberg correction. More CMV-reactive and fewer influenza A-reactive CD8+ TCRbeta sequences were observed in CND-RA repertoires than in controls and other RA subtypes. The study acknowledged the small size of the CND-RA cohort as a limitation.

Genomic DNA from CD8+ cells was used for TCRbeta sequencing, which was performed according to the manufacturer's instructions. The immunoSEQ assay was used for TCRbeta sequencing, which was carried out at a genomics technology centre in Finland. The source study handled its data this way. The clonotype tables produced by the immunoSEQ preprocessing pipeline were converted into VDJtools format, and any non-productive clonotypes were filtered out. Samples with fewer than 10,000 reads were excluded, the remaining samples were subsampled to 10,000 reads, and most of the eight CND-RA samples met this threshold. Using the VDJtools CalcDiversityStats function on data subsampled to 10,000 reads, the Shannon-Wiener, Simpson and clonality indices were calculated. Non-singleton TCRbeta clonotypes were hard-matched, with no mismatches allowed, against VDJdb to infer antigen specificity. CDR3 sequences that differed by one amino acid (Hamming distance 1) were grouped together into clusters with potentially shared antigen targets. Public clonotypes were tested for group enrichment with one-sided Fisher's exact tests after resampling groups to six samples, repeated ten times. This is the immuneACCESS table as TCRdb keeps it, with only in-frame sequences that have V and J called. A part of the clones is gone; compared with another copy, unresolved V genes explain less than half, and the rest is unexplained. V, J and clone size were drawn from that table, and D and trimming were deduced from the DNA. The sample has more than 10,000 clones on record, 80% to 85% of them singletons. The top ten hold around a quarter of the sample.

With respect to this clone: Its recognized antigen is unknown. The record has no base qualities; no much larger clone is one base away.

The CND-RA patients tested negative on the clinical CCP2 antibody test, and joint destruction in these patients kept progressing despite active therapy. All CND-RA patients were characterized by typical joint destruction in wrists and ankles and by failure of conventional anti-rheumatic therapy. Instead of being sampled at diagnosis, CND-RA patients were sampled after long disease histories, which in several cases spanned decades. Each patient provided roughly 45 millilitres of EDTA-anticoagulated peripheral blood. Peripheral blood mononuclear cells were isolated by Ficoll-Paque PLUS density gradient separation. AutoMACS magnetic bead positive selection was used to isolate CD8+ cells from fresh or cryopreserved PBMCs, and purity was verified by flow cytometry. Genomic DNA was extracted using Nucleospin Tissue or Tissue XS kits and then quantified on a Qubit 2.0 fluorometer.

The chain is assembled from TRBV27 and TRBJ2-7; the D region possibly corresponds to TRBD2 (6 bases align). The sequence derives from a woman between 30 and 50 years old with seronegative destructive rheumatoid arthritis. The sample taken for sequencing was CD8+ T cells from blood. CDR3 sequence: CASSSQRDSIYEQYF. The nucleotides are TGTGCCAGCAGCAGCCAAAGGGACTCCATTTACGAGCAGTACTTC.